The subject of this entry is one T cell receptor beta chain. As yet, its antigen is unknown. The junction departs from the called germline gene at one end, perhaps through a read error. The data belong to a study of tumor-infiltrating lymphocytes in primary liver carcinoma. Study findings and constraints: Compared with tumor region pairs, tumor-adjacent and tumor-blood pairs overlapped less. Tumor tissue displayed a significantly greater top-250-clone fraction than blood (p = 0.039).

This CDR3 comprises 16 residues. CDR1 and CDR2 (germline): SGHAT, FQNNGV. Between about 20 and 30 mg of unsorted bulk tissue served as the source from which RNA and DNA were co-extracted. Each participant had primary liver carcinoma, and surgical resection was the treatment. Viable tumor cells exceeded 75% in all tumor samples. Total RNA amounting to around 530 ng was the source from which TCR beta cDNA was made with a constant-region primer. Three nested multiplex PCR rounds of slightly modified ARM-PCR generated TCR beta libraries. TRBV1-TRBV30 forward and Cbeta reverse primers drove the first two roughly 10-cycle rounds. TCRdb reanalysed the multiplex PCR reads using MiXCR and keeps one entry per CDR3 protein. The repertoire holds more than 75,000 distinct CDR3 sequences, with roughly 72% as singletons.

Sequencing used liver tumor tissue from sampling region 1. The subset: tumor region T1, superior pole. The chain carries TRBV11-2 and TRBJ2-2; tentatively, D is TRBD2 (5 bases). The TCR was taken from a man aged 40-50 years with primary liver carcinoma and hepatitis B virus infection. The CDR3, as DNA: TGTGTCAGCAGCTTTGAGGATCATGATAGGACCGGGGAGCCGTTTTTT. It specifies CVSSFEDHDRTGEPFF.